Listed here are 26 T cell receptor beta chains from one sample, sequenced in a study of human T cells and chemical hapten exposure. A single record per CDR3 protein comes from TCRdb applying MiXCR to the RACE reads. The repertoire holds around 300,000 distinct CDR3 sequences, 7.7% seen once, with 0.9% to 1.5% in the top ten. This sample's time point: pre-sensitization, week 0. Documented treatment: therapeutic diphenylcyclopropenone sensitization with weekly scalp DPC. The sequenced sample was whole blood, obtained in connection with sensitization to the hapten diphenylcyclopropenone (DPC). The receptors here all came from a man younger than 35 with alopecia areata. Some clones in this sample may be carry-over from other donors' samples.

The chain recombines TRBV9 with TRBJ2-5; no clear D. Trimming removed 4 bases at V and 1 base at J, with 23 bases between. This CDR3 is 18 amino acids long. The germline CDR1 and CDR2 sequences are SGDLS and YYNGEE. Here the CDR3 reads CASSTPRRVDRSQETQYF. The CDR3 DNA sequence: TGTGCCAGCAGCACTCCCCGACGAGTAGACCGAAGCCAAGAGACCCAGTACTTC.

This clonotype was observed a few times. This sequence joins TRBV29-1 and TRBJ2-5, with 7 bases that match TRBD1. In germline, CDR1 is SQVTM, CDR2 ANQGSEA. CDR3 length equals 15 residues. V was clipped by 3 bases and J by 0 bases; unmatched bases: 7. CDR3 region: CSVERTGVHQETQYF. In nucleotides, the CDR3 is TGCAGCGTTGAGAGGACAGGCGTACACCAAGAGACCCAGTACTTC. Combining the CDR3 with reference TRBV29-1 and TRBJ2-5 gives the whole variable domain SAVISQKPSRDICQRGTSLTIQCQVDSQVTMMFWYRQQPGQSLTLIATANQGSEATYESGFVIDKFPISRPNLTFSTLTVSNMSPEDSSIYLCSVERTGVHQETQYFGPGTRLLVL.

The chain combines TRBV7-9 with TRBJ2-1; TRBD1 is a possible D gene (7 bases). Germline CDR1 reads SEHNR; CDR2 reads FQNEAQ (reference sequence). There are 15 residues in the CDR3. Trimming took 3 bases from V and 4 from J, leaving 13 bases between them. The CDR3 here is CASSFQGGGYNEQFF. Here the CDR3 DNA reads TGTGCCAGCAGCTTCCAGGGGGGAGGATACAATGAGCAGTTCTTC.

This clonotype showed up many times. The V gene is TRBV6-5, the J gene TRBJ2-3, with D unresolved. The germline V and J ends were trimmed by 6 bases and 3 bases, with 10 bases remaining between them. There are 13 residues in the CDR3. Germline V gene lookup returns CDR1 MNHEY and CDR2 SVGAGI. The CDR3 region has the DNA TGTGCCAGCAGCTCGCACCGTACAGATACGCAGTATTTT. It yields the protein CASSSHRTDTQYF.

This clonotype was counted a few times. The V call is TRBV6-5, the J call TRBJ2-1, with 10 bases lining up with TRBD2. This CDR3 contains 15 residues. Germline CDR1 reads MNHEY; CDR2 reads SVGAGI. With V trimmed by 2 bases and J by 8 bases, 6 bases remained unmatched. The DNA for the CDR3 is TGTGCCAGCAGTTACCCAGCGGGGGGGGTCGATGAGCAGTTCTTC. Residues: CASSYPAGGVDEQFF.

This clonotype appeared a few times. The chain joins TRBV5-6 to TRBJ1-6; a weak D match, TRBD1 (5 bases). The CDR3 totals 18 residues. Germline assignment: CDR1 SGHDT and CDR2 YYEEEE. V lost 0 bases to trimming and J lost 0 bases, with 13 bases between them. CDR3 loop: CASSLAGLLSSYNSPLHF. CDR3 nucleotide sequence: TGTGCCAGCAGCTTGGCGGGACTGCTGAGCTCCTATAATTCACCCCTCCACTTT.

This clonotype was detected only a few times. This sequence joins TRBV29-1 and TRBJ2-2; no reliable D call. There are 10 residues in the CDR3. Trimming cost V 2 bases and J 6 bases, with 1 base left between them. Germline V gives CDR1 SQVTM, CDR2 ANQGSEA. CDR3: CSVESGELFF. The CDR3 nucleotides read TGCAGCGTTGAATCCGGGGAGCTGTTTTTT.

In DNA form, the CDR3 reads TGCGCCAGCAGCCTGTCCGCCGGGGGTGAAGCTTTCTTT. Its translation is CASSLSAGGEAFF. The chain links TRBV4-3 to TRBJ1-1; a weak D match, TRBD1 (5 bases). Germline V gene data show CDR1 as LGHNA and CDR2 as YSLEER. The germline V and J ends were trimmed by 4 bases and 7 bases, with 13 bases remaining between them. CDR3 size: 13 residues.

The CDR3 region has the DNA TGTGCCAGCAGTTACTCGTGGGGGCAGGGGCAGTTCTTC. Protein product: CASSYSWGQGQFF. The chain joins TRBV6-5 to TRBJ2-1, with D possibly being TRBD1 (6 bases). The V end was cut by 0 bases, the J end by 12 bases, with 12 bases between. This CDR3 is built from 13 residues. Per the germline V gene, CDR1 is MNHEY and CDR2 is SVGAGI.

This clonotype was observed many times. This rearrangement joins TRBV7-3 to TRBJ2-1; 13 nucleotides line up with TRBD2. The J segment lost 5 bases and the V segment lost 5 bases, leaving 9 bases of the junction unmatched. Per the germline V gene, CDR1 is SGHTA and CDR2 is FQGTGA. The CDR3 contains 17 residues. DNA for the CDR3: TGTGCCAGCAGCCCAGGACTAGCGGGGGCCAATCACAATGAGCAGTTCTTC. It encodes CASSPGLAGANHNEQFF. Variable domain in full (rest from reference TRBV7-3 and TRBJ2-1): GAGVSQTPSNKVTEKGKYVELRCDPISGHTALYWYRQSLGQGPEFLIYFQGTGAADDSGLPNDRFFAVRPEGSVSTLKIQRTERGDSAVYLCASSPGLAGANHNEQFFGPGTRLTVL.

This clonotype was counted at least ten times. V usage is TRBV5-6 and J usage is TRBJ2-7, with D hard to call. The CDR3 has 11 amino acids. V was shortened by 3 bases and J by 6 bases, with 7 bases between the two germline ends. Germline assignment: CDR1 SGHDT and CDR2 YYEEEE. The CDR3 DNA reads as TGTGCCAGCAGCTCCGCTGTCGAGCAGTACTTC. Its translation is CASSSAVEQYF. Combining the CDR3 with reference TRBV5-6 and TRBJ2-7 gives the whole variable domain DAGVTQSPTHLIKTRGQQVTLRCSPKSGHDTVSWYQQALGQGPQFIFQYYEEEERQRGNFPDRFSGHQFPNYSSELNVNALLLGDSALYLCASSSAVEQYFGPGTRLTVT.

In its sample, this clonotype was seen a few times. This chain uses TRBV5-1 with TRBJ1-4; TRBD1 is a possible D gene (5 bases). V was trimmed by 2 bases and J by 4 bases, leaving 6 bases between them. Germline V gene data show CDR1 as SGHRS and CDR2 as YFSETQ. This CDR3 contains 13 residues. Here the CDR3 reads CASSFQGNEKLFF. The CDR3 DNA is TGCGCCAGCAGCTTTCAGGGTAATGAAAAACTGTTTTTT. The full variable domain, its missing parts supplied by reference TRBV5-1 and TRBJ1-4, is KAGVTQTPRYLIKTRGQQVTLSCSPISGHRSVSWYQQTPGQGLQFLFEYFSETQRNKGNFPGRFSGRQFSNSRSEMNVSTLELGDSALYLCASSFQGNEKLFFGSGTQLSVL.

This chain links TRBV4-3 with TRBJ1-5; D is ambiguous. V lost 4 bases to trimming and J lost 8 bases, with 18 bases between them. The length of the CDR3 is 15 residues. CDR1 is LGHNA, CDR2 YSLEER, per germline. The chain's CDR3 is CASSPTRAAGEPQHF. The CDR3 bases are TGCGCCAGCAGCCCCACCCGGGCGGCTGGGGAGCCCCAGCATTTT.

This clonotype came up a few times. The rearrangement joins TRBV9 to TRBJ2-1; a possible D gene is TRBD1 (5 bases). CDR3 size: 15 residues. Looked up from germline, CDR1 is SGDLS and CDR2 is YYNGEE. The V gene lost 0 bases and the J gene lost 0 bases, with 7 bases spanning the gap. CDR3 residues: CASSVGQSSYNEQFF. In DNA form, the CDR3 reads TGTGCCAGCAGCGTAGGACAGAGCTCCTACAATGAGCAGTTCTTC.

The V call is TRBV10-3, the J call TRBJ2-2; 8 bases map to TRBD1. CDR1 ENHRY and CDR2 SYGVKD come from the germline V gene. Germline trimming cut 7 bases from V and 0 bases from J; bases unmatched to any gene: 1. This CDR3 spans 14 amino acids. DNA of the CDR3: TGTGCCATCAAACAGGGGGCGAACACCGGGGAGCTGTTTTTT. Amino acids: CAIKQGANTGELFF.

This clonotype has more than one count but fewer than ten. The rearrangement joins TRBV12-3 or TRBV12-4 to TRBJ1-6; weak D call: TRBD1 (5 bases). V was trimmed by 3 bases and J by 9 bases, leaving 15 bases between them. The CDR3 is 15 amino acids. The CDR3 nucleotides read TGTGCCAGCAGTTTTCAGGGCAATATTGCTTCACCCCTCCACTTT. Translating gives CASSFQGNIASPLHF.

This clonotype was seen more than once but under ten times. The genes are TRBV18 and TRBJ1-5; tentative D call: TRBD1 (6 bases). The V gene lost 2 bases and the J gene lost 1 base, with 12 bases spanning the gap. This CDR3 comprises 16 residues. Per the germline V gene, CDR1 is KGHSH and CDR2 is LQKENI. The CDR3 DNA reads TGTGCCAGCTCACCAGACAGGCGTGGGAGCAATCAGCCCCAGCATTTT. Encoded protein: CASSPDRRGSNQPQHF.

The rearrangement joins TRBV12-3 or TRBV12-4 to TRBJ2-1; 7 bases fit TRBD1. After removal of 1 base from V and 7 bases from J, the junction contained 10 bases not matched to a gene. The CDR3 runs to 16 residues. The DNA of the CDR3 is TGTGCCAGCAGTTTAGTTAGGGGGCTCCTCGTGAATGAGCAGTTCTTC. Translating gives CASSLVRGLLVNEQFF.

This clonotype was seen at least ten times. The chain is built from TRBV4-1 and TRBJ1-6; D call uncertain. Trimming cost V 1 base and J 0 bases, with 13 bases left between them. This CDR3 spans 18 amino acids. CDR1 is MGHRA, CDR2 YSYEKL, per germline. The CDR3: CASSQGFQASSYNSPLHF. DNA for the CDR3: TGCGCCAGCAGCCAAGGGTTTCAGGCTAGCTCCTATAATTCACCCCTCCACTTT.

This clonotype appeared a few times. The CDR3 nucleotides are TGTGCCAGCAGATCCGGGACAGGGAAGCCAGATACGCAGTATTTT. Encoded protein: CASRSGTGKPDTQYF. The chain employs TRBV6-2 or TRBV6-3 and TRBJ2-3; 9 nucleotides align to TRBD1. Germline CDR1 is MNHEY and CDR2 is SVGEGT. The CDR3 contains 15 residues. Unmatched junction bases numbered 8, after V lost 6 bases and J lost 4 bases.

This clonotype occurred many times. The V gene is TRBV28, the J gene TRBJ1-5, with D possibly being TRBD1 (6 bases). Germline CDR1 MDHEN, CDR2 SYDVKM. The CDR3 has 14 amino acids. Between the trimmed V and J ends, which lost 6 bases and 3 bases, there was a span of 12 bases. CDR3 DNA sequence: TGTGCCAGCAGCCCCGGGACACTCAATCAGCCCCAGCATTTT. Translation: CASSPGTLNQPQHF.

The chain couples TRBV2 to TRBJ2-1; D call uncertain. This CDR3 has 17 amino acids. With 3 bases removed from V and 0 bases from J, the gap between germline ends came to 15 bases. From germline, CDR1 is SNHLY and CDR2 FYNNEI. CDR3 in DNA: TGTGCCAGCAGTGATTCTATACAGCCGAGCTCCTACAATGAGCAGTTCTTC. Translated, it gives CASSDSIQPSSYNEQFF.

Ten or more counts support this clonotype. The gene calls are TRBV5-4 and TRBJ2-3; D unclear. Germline V gene lookup returns CDR1 SGHNT and CDR2 YYREEE (reference sequence). The CDR3 consists of 14 residues. Trimming took 4 bases from V and 4 from J, leaving 13 bases between them. CDR3 sequence (DNA): TGTGCCAGCAGCCCAAATGTGGGGTCAGATACGCAGTATTTT. Translated: CASSPNVGSDTQYF.

This clonotype was picked up a small number of times. J is TRBJ2-3 and V is TRBV6-5; 9 bases line up with TRBD1. Losses at the gene ends were 5 bases for V and 7 bases for J; bases not matched to a gene: 10. The CDR3 totals 15 residues. Germline V gene sequence: CDR1 MNHEY, CDR2 SVGAGI. The CDR3 spells CASSEFRTGANTQYF. The CDR3 nucleotides read TGTGCCAGCAGTGAATTCCGGACAGGGGCCAATACGCAGTATTTT.

V is TRBV12-3 or TRBV12-4 and J is TRBJ2-7; no definite D call. This CDR3 spans 12 amino acids. V lost 4 bases, J lost 3 bases, and 7 bases lay in between. The CDR3 DNA reads TGTGCCAGCAGTTCTGAGTTCTACGAGCAGTACGTC. Protein sequence: CASSSEFYEQYV.

This clonotype showed up just a few times. V usage is TRBV6-6 and J usage is TRBJ1-5, with D uncertain. Trimming took 0 bases from V and 0 from J, leaving 9 bases between them. This CDR3 region has 16 residues. Germline CDR1 MNHNY, CDR2 SVGAGI (reference sequence). CDR3 sequence: CASSYSSQNSNQPQHF. The CDR3 region has the DNA TGTGCCAGCAGTTACTCGTCGCAGAATAGCAATCAGCCCCAGCATTTT.